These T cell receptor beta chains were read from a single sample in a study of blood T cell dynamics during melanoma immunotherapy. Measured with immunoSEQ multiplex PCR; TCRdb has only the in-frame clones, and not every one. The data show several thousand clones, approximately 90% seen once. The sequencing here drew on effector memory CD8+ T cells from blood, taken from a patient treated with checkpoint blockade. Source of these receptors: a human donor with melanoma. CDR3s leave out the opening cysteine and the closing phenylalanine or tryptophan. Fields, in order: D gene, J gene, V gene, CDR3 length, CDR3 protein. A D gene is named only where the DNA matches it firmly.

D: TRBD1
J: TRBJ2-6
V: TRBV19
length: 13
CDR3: AIGQGASGANVLT

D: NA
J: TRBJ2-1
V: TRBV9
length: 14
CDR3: ASSGPSKSSYNEQF

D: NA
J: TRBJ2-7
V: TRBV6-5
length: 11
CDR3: ASSPLARYEQY

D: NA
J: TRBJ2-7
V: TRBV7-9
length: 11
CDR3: ASSSELTREQY

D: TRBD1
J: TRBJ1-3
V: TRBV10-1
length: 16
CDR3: ASSDPTGGEVSGNTIY

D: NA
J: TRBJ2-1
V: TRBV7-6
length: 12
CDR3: ASSPHLRPNEQF

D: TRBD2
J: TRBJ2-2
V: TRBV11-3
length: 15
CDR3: ASSSYTGTSVDGELF

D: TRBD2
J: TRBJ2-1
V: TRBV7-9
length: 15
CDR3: ASSLALPSGSRYEQF

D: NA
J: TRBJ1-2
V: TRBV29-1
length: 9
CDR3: SVEGRWGYT

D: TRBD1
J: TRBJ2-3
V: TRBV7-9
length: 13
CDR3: ASSPTGPLLDTQY

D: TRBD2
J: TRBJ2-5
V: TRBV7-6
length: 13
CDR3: ASSLSSGRVETQY

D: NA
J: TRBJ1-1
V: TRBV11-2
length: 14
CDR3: ASSFNPREPRLGAF

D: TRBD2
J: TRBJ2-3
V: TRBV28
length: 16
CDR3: ASSLGPGLAGGGDTQY

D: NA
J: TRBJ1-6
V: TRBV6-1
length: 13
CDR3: ASSEQLAQDVPLH

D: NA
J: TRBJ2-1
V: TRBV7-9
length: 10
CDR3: ASSLSRAEQF

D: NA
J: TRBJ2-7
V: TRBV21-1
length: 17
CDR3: ASSNRAGVADLSSYEQY

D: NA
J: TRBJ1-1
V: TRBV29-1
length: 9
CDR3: SAASQGGTF

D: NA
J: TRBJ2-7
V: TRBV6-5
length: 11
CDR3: ASSMGGAYEQY

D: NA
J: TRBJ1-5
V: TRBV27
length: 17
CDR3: ASSLDLRPTSYSNQPQH

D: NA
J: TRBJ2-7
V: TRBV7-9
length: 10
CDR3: ASSLDPSEQY

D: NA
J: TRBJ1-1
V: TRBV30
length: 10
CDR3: AWWGGNTEAF

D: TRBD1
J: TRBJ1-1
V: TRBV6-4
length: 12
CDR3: ASRPQGGNTEAF

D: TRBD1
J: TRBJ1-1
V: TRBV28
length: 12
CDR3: ASRRGQGGTEAF

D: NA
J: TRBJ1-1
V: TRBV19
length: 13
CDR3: ASSMAGQGGTEAF

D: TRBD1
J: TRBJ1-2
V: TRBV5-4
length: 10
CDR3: ASSPRTGQYT

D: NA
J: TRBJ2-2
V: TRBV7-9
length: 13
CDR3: ASPSRGDNTGELF

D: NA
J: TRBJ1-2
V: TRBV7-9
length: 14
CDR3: ASSLVGVVTDYGYT

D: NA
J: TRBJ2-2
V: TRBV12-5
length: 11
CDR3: ASGLSPTGELF

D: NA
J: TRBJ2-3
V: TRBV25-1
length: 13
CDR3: ASSDVSDGADTQY

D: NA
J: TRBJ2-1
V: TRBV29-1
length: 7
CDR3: SVEDEQF

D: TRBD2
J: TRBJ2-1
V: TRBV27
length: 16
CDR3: ASEPTSGINPLYNEQF

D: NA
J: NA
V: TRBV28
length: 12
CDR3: ASRPPDSYYEQY

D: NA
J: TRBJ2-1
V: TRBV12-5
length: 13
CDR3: ASGWDTGPRNEQF

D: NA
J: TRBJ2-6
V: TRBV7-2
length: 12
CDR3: ASGQGHGANVLT

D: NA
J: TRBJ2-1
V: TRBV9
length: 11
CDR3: ASSVIGGNEQF

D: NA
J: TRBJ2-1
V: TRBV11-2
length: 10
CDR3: ASSLDNDEQF

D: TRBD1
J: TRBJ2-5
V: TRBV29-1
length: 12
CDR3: SVEGQVYGETQY

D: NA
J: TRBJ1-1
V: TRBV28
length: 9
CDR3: ASSSGVEAF

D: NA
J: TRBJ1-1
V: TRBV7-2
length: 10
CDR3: ASSLSPAEAF

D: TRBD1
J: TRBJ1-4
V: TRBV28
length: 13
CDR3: ASVDRDATNEKLF